The 8 T cell receptor beta chains below come from one sample, sequenced in a study of blood T cells in healthy people across ages. The use of a sample-barcoded 5' primer and a J-beta primer mix characterized a second PCR of about 6 to 11 cycles. Via MiXCR, TCRdb re-called the 5' RACE reads, giving one row per CDR3 protein. The profile shows about 1.8 million distinct CDR3 sequences, about 50% of them singletons. Sequencing was performed on blood. These TCRs come from a woman aged 35 to 49 in good health.

This clonotype was seen a handful of times. This sequence joins TRBV7-6 and TRBJ2-5; D gene uncertain. The germline V gene encodes CDR1 SGHVS and CDR2 FNYEAQ. V lost 0 bases and J 4 bases, leaving 12 bases between the germline ends. CDR3 size: 15 residues. CDR3: CASSLARTNRETQYF. The CDR3 DNA follows: TGTGCCAGCAGCTTAGCGCGGACGAATCGAGAGACCCAGTACTTC.

The gene calls are TRBV6-1 and TRBJ2-4, with D possibly TRBD2 on 7 matching bases. Judging by the DNA end, TRBJ2-7 fits better; the J call may be wrong. CDR3 size: 15 residues. CDR1 is MNHNS, CDR2 SASEGT, per germline. The CDR3 region is CASRPLTGGNYEQYF. In DNA form, the CDR3 reads TGTGCCAGCAGACCGCTAACGGGGGGCAACTACGAGCAGTACTTC.

This clonotype showed up just a few times. The J gene is TRBJ1-6, the V gene TRBV12-3 or TRBV12-4; the match to TRBD1 covers 9 bases. The CDR3 is 16 residues long. After removal of 5 bases from V and 10 bases from J, the junction contained 12 bases not matched to a gene. CDR3 loop: CASSPIGGQGLSPLHF. Here the CDR3 DNA reads TGTGCCAGCAGTCCCATTGGGGGACAGGGTCTCTCACCCCTCCACTTT.

V and J are TRBV7-2 and TRBJ2-5; no reliable D call. Germline CDR1 is SGHTA and CDR2 is FQGNSA. V shed 0 bases and J shed 2 bases, with 16 bases lying between them. The CDR3 runs to 17 residues. CDR3 DNA: TGTGCCAGCAGCTTAGCGCGCGGCATCCCGGCACAAGAGACCCAGTACTTC. Protein product: CASSLARGIPAQETQYF.

This chain links TRBV18 with TRBJ2-4; 9 bases agree with TRBD1. Trimming cost V 1 base and J 5 bases; bases outside gene matches: 6. The CDR3 has 16 amino acids. CDR1 and CDR2 (germline): KGHSH, LQKENI. The chain's CDR3 is CASSPRTGQGQNIQYF. CDR3 DNA: TGTGCCAGCTCACCACGAACGGGACAGGGACAAAACATTCAGTACTTC.

As for this clonotype: The conserved phenylalanine or tryptophan normally closing the CDR3 is absent here, so this likely arose from a read error. The chain uses TRBV5-1 and TRBJ2-7; the D gene is possibly TRBD1 (6 bases). The assigned J gene may be wrong: the sequence end matches TRBJ2-5 better. Looked up from germline, CDR1 is SGHRS and CDR2 is YFSETQ. The CDR3 spans 16 residues. In nucleotides, the CDR3 is TGCGCCAGCGCCATGAACCCACAGGGTGTAGGAGAGACCCAGTACCTC. Amino acids: CASAMNPQGVGETQYL.

There are a few counts of this clonotype. The CDR3 nucleotides read TGTGCCAGCAGCTTAGATGCTAGCGGGGGAAGTCTGTTCTTC. As protein: CASSLDASGGSLFF. V usage is TRBV7-2 and J usage is TRBJ2-1; 10 bases match TRBD2. The junction had 9 bases not matched to a gene; V was cut back by 1 base and J by 15 bases. This CDR3 region has 14 residues. CDR1 and CDR2 (germline): SGHTA, FQGNSA.

The genes are TRBV11-2 and TRBJ2-4; 10 nucleotides align to TRBD2. Per the germline V gene, CDR1 is SGHAT and CDR2 is FQNNGV. Losses at the gene ends were 3 bases for V and 13 bases for J; bases not matched to a gene: 9. This CDR3 is built from 14 residues. The DNA for the CDR3 is TGTGCCAGCAGCTTTACTAGCGGGGTCAGGGAGCAGTACTTC. It codes for CASSFTSGVREQYF.